In its sample, the clone carrying this T cell receptor (beta chain) was seen many times. This record belongs to a study of neurological immune-mediated disorders. Germline V gives CDR1 DFQATT, CDR2 SNEGSKA (reference sequence). J gave up 7 bases and V 0 bases, and 8 bases lay outside the gene matches. The CDR3 runs 15 residues. Using its own MiXCR run on the 5' RACE reads, TCRdb lists one record per CDR3 protein. The sample yields about 58,000 distinct CDR3 sequences, roughly 2.5% seen once. The rearrangement links TRBV20-1 to TRBJ2-2; 7 bases align to TRBD1. Sequenced input: PBMCs. The clonotype comes from a man in his fifties with multiple sclerosis. Here the CDR3 reads CSAREQGFLGGELFF. CDR3 DNA: TGCAGTGCTAGAGAACAGGGGTTCTTAGGCGGGGAGCTGTTTTTT.